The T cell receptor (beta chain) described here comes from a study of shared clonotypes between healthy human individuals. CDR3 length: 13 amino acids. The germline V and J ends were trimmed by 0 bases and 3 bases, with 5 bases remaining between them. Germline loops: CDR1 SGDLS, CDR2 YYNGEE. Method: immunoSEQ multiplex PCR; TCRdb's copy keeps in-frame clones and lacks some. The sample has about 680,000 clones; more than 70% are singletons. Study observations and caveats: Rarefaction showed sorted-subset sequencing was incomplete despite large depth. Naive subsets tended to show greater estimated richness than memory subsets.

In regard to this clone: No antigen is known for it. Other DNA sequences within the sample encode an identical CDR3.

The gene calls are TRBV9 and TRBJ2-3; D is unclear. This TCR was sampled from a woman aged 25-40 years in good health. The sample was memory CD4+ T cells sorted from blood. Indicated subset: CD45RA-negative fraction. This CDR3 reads CASSVAPTDTQYF. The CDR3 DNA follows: TGTGCCAGCAGCGTAGCACCGACAGATACGCAGTATTTT.